The entry that follows covers one T cell receptor (beta chain) sequence. The data stem from a study of shared clonotypes between healthy human individuals. Nashville, Tennessee was home to all donors, who were Caucasian adults. The V and J ends lost 3 bases and 1 base, in that order; junction bases with no gene match: 1. The CDR3 contains 15 residues. Germline loops: CDR1 MGHRA, CDR2 YSYEKL. Produced via immunoSEQ multiplex PCR; TCRdb's table is partial and in-frame only. Here the sample spans some 2,100,000 clones, almost 96% being singletons. Sequencing was carried out using naive CD4+ T cells sorted from blood. Documented subset: CD45RA+ positively selected. The receptor was isolated from a man in his late teens or twenties in good health. This chain joins TRBV4-1 and TRBJ2-1; 9 nucleotides match TRBD2. This CDR3 is CASSHLAGSYNEQFF. CDR3 nucleotides: TGCGCCAGCAGCCACCTAGCGGGATCCTACAATGAGCAGTTCTTC.